Listed below are T cell receptor beta chains from one sample, sequenced in a study of blood T cell repertoires in COVID-19. Some clones are missing from TCRdb's copy, which holds only in-frame ones; the method was immunoSEQ multiplex PCR. The sample includes 150,000 to 200,000 clones, 80% to 90% seen only once; the top ten take roughly a fifth. The sample comprised peripheral blood. The receptors derive from a woman of 80 years or more with acute or convalescent COVID-19. Both conserved end residues are part of each CDR3.

V gene	CDR3 protein
TRBV6-2/TRBV6-3	CASSYGRGAWETQYF
TRBV6-5	CASQDREGAGEKLFF
TRBV7-2	CASSMRLAGGVEQFF
TRBV12-2	CASRRRPSGSSYNEQFF
TRBV27	CASGYSMGSGTGELFF
TRBV30	CAWRLTGLAGVPYEQYF
TRBV25-1	CASSRVLASGSGETQYF
TRBV5-1	CASSFPTRGRHEQYF
TRBV21-1	CASSKEVPGNTEAFF
TRBV7-2	CASSSTSGYNEQFF
TRBV5-6	CASSPGRGLTEAFF
TRBV4-3	CASSQDFGYYGYTF
TRBV9	CASSVSGGRSTDTQYF
TRBV15	CATQRDTDTQYF
TRBV3-1/TRBV3-2	CASGVAGVWNEQFF
TRBV5-1	CASRPDYSGNTIYF
TRBV19	CASSIVGGTETQYF
TRBV6-5	CASTFGGTNTEAFF
TRBV28	CASKSSGQSSYEQYF
TRBV5-1	CASSLGVSTEAFF
TRBV23-1	CASNRRDRGRSSTYEQYF
TRBV3-1/TRBV3-2	CASSTGLRETQYF
TRBV5-6	CASSFGAVLYNEQFF
TRBV20-1	CSASESVGTGNQPQHF